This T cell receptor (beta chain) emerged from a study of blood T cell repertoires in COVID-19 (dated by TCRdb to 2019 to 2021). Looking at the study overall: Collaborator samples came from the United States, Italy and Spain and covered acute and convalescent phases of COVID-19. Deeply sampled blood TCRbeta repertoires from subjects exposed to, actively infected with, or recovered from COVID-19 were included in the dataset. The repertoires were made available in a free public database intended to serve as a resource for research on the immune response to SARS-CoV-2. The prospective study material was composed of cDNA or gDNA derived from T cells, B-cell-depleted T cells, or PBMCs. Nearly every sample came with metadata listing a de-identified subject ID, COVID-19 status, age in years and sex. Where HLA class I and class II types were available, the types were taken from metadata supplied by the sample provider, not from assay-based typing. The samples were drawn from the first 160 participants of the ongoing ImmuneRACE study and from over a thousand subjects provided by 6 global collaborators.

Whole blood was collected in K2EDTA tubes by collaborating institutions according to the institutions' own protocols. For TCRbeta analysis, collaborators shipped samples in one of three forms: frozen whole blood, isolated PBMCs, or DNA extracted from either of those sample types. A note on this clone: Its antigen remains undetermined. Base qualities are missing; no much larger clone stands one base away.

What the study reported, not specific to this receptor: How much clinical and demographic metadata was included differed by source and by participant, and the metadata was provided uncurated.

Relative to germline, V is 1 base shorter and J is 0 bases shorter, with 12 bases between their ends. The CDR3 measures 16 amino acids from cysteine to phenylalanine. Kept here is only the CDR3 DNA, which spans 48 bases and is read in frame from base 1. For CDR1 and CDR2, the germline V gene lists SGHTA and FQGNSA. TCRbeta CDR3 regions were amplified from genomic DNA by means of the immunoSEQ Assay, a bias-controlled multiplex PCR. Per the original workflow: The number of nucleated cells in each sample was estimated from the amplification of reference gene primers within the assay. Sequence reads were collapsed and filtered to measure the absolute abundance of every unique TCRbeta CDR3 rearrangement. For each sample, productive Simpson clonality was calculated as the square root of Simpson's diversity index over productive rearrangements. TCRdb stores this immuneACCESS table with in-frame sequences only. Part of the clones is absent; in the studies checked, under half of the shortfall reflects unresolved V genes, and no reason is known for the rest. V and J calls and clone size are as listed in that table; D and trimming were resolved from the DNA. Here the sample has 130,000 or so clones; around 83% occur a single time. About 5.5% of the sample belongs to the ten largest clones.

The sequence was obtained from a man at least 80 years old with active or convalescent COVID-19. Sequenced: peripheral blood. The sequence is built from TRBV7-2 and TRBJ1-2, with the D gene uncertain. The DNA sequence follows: TGTGCCAGCAGCTTAGGACTGATAAGCTCTAACTATGGCTACACCTTC. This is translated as CASSLGLISSNYGYTF.